The 14 T cell receptor beta chains below all came from one sample that was sequenced in a study of spatial heterogeneity in lung cancer. Specified time point: sample taken at primary tumor resection. Unsorted samples of tumor, nontumor lung or frozen PBMC had their whole RNA sequenced. TCRdb itself ran the 5' RACE reads through MiXCR, one entry per CDR3 protein. The profile shows roughly 15,000 distinct CDR3 sequences, 7% to 9% of them singletons. This specimen was PBMCs, taken at surgery. The receptors originated from a female donor with early-stage non-small cell lung cancer.

This clonotype was seen a few times. The chain uses TRBV5-1 and TRBJ2-1; 8 bases match TRBD2. CDR1 is SGHRS and CDR2 is YFSETQ in the germline V gene. V gave up 2 bases and J gave up 7 bases; unmatched junction bases: 8. There are 15 residues in the CDR3. The CDR3 sequence: CASSFITSGPNEQFF. CDR3 bases: TGCGCCAGCAGCTTTATTACTAGCGGCCCTAATGAGCAGTTCTTC.

This clonotype was observed many times. J is TRBJ1-1 and V is TRBV6-2 or TRBV6-3; D remains ambiguous. Deletions cut 7 bases from V and 0 bases from J, with 12 bases between. This CDR3 has 14 amino acids. CDR1 is MNHEY, CDR2 SVGEGT, per germline. In DNA form, the CDR3 reads TGTGCCAGCACTCCCGGGCGTCTGAACACTGAAGCTTTCTTT. This codes for CASTPGRLNTEAFF.

The chain joins TRBV28 to TRBJ2-1, with 10 nucleotides matching TRBD1. The junction had 5 bases not matched to a gene; V was cut back by 8 bases and J by 1 base. This CDR3 region has 15 residues. Germline CDR1 MDHEN, CDR2 SYDVKM. CDR3 loop: CASFGTGESYNEQFF. CDR3 DNA: TGTGCCAGCTTCGGGACAGGGGAATCCTACAATGAGCAGTTCTTC.

At least ten counts were recorded for this clonotype. V is TRBV20-1 and J is TRBJ2-3; D gene ambiguous. From germline, CDR1 is DFQATT and CDR2 SNEGSKA (reference sequence). This CDR3 is built from 15 residues. Trimming stripped 6 bases from V and 4 bases from J, with 20 bases between. Here the CDR3 DNA reads TGCAGTGCCGAAAAGGCCAGGCCAGACGCAGATACGCAGTATTTT. Translated, it gives CSAEKARPDADTQYF.

Remarks on this clonotype: A single base separates this from a much larger clone, so it may be a read error. The gene calls are TRBV18 and TRBJ2-5, with TRBD1 matching over 9 bases. The germline gives CDR1 KGHSH, CDR2 LQKENI. CDR3 size: 15 residues. As DNA, the CDR3 is TGTGCCAGCTCAAGGTATACAGGGGGCCAAGAGACCCTGTACTTC. It encodes CASSRYTGGQETLYF.

This clonotype is medium-sized by share. The rearrangement uses TRBV29-1 and TRBJ2-3; TRBD1 matches at 10 bases. The CDR3 runs to 13 residues. With V trimmed by 8 bases and J by 1 base, 3 bases remained unmatched. Germline CDR1 SQVTM, CDR2 ANQGSEA. The CDR3 nucleotides are TGCAGCACCGGGACAGGGGGCACAGATACGCAGTATTTT. As protein: CSTGTGGTDTQYF.

This clonotype has at least ten counts. This sequence joins TRBV7-2 and TRBJ2-3; D might be TRBD1 or TRBD2, each matching 5 bases. This CDR3 is built from 15 residues. Germline assignment: CDR1 SGHTA and CDR2 FQGNSA. Trimming removed 2 bases at V and 1 base at J, with 10 bases between. The CDR3 coding sequence is TGTGCCAGCAGCTTAAAAGTGGGGGGCACAGATACGCAGTATTTT. Its translation: CASSLKVGGTDTQYF.

V is TRBV5-5 and J is TRBJ2-7; D call uncertain. With 0 bases removed from V and 6 bases from J, the gap between germline ends came to 7 bases. Germline V gives CDR1 SGHKS, CDR2 YYEKEE (reference sequence). The CDR3 totals 12 residues. In nucleotides, the CDR3 is TGTGCCAGCAGCTTGGTGGGATCCGAGCAGTACTTC. Its protein is CASSLVGSEQYF.

This clonotype was detected only a few times. J is TRBJ1-4 and V is TRBV29-1, with D maybe TRBD1 (6 bases). CDR1 is SQVTM and CDR2 is ANQGSEA in the germline V gene. The CDR3 spans 13 residues. Trimming stripped 7 bases from V and 3 bases from J, with 12 bases between. CDR3 sequence reads: CSATGPANEKLFF. CDR3 in DNA: TGCAGCGCCACAGGGCCGGCTAATGAAAAACTGTTTTTT. Looking up the rest from reference TRBV29-1 and TRBJ1-4 gives the full variable domain: SAVISQKPSRDICQRGTSLTIQCQVDSQVTMMFWYRQQPGQSLTLIATANQGSEATYESGFVIDKFPISRPNLTFSTLTVSNMSPEDSSIYLCSATGPANEKLFFGSGTQLSVL.

This clonotype has a count of ten or more. The chain links TRBV30 to TRBJ2-7, with D unresolved. Trimming cost V 1 base and J 4 bases, with 8 bases left between them. Germline CDR1 GTSNPN, CDR2 SVGIG (reference sequence). The CDR3 is 12 residues long. The CDR3 DNA sequence: TGTGCCTGGAGTGCGCAGAAATACGAGCAGTACTTC. This gives the protein CAWSAQKYEQYF.

This clonotype was seen ten or more times. This chain connects TRBV3-1 to TRBJ1-5; 12 nucleotides agree with TRBD1. Germline CDR1 LGHDT, CDR2 YNNKEL (reference sequence). This CDR3 spans 17 amino acids. V lost 3 bases and J lost 4; bases outside the gene matches: 7. In DNA form, the CDR3 reads TGTGCCAGCAGCCAGGGGACAGGGGGCGGTAGGAATCAGCCCCAGCATTTT. This encodes CASSQGTGGGRNQPQHF.

This clonotype was seen at least ten times. The chain joins TRBV28 to TRBJ1-2, with D possibly TRBD1 on 5 matching bases. V was pared by 3 bases and J by 4 bases, with 18 bases between. This CDR3 contains 16 residues. CDR1 and CDR2 from the germline V gene are MDHEN and SYDVKM. The CDR3 nucleotides read TGTGCCAGCAGTTTTAATGTGGGCAGGGAGGGCTATGGCTACACCTTC. Translating gives CASSFNVGREGYGYTF.

Concerning this clonotype: One base away lies a much larger clone, so this may be a sequencing read error. The chain recombines TRBV7-2 with TRBJ1-1, with D perhaps TRBD1 (5 bases). Germline V CDR1 and CDR2: SGHTA, FQGNSA. The CDR3 contains 16 residues. The CDR3 bases are TGTGTCAGCAGCTTAGAACCGAGGGTGAGGGGCACTGAAGCTTTCTTT. It yields the protein CVSSLEPRVRGTEAFF.

This clonotype was seen ten or more times. CDR3 sequence: CASSPRAWGEQYF. The DNA for the CDR3 is TGCGCCAGCAGCCCCAGGGCCTGGGGGGAGCAGTACTTC. This chain joins TRBV5-1 and TRBJ2-7; either TRBD1 or TRBD2 may fit D (5 bases each). CDR3 length equals 13 residues. The germline gives CDR1 SGHRS, CDR2 YFSETQ. V was trimmed by 4 bases and J by 7 bases, leaving 15 bases between them.